The entry below gives a single TCR beta chain sequence along with its context. This sample is part of a study of blood T cell repertoires in COVID-19. Turning to the study itself: Sources were T cells, B-cell-depleted T cells, or PBMCs; the material itself was cDNA or gDNA.

Libraries were prepared by immunoSEQ multiplex PCR; TCRdb keeps only in-frame clonotypes and omits some of them. The sample shows around 250,000 clones, about 82% of them seen only once. Germline CDR1 and CDR2: WNHNN and SYGVQD (reference sequence). V was clipped by 3 bases and J by 0 bases, with 9 bases between them. The CDR3 consists of 15 residues. The sequencing input was peripheral blood. This chain joins TRBV10-1 and TRBJ2-1, with D uncertain. This receptor was obtained from a man aged 50 or older with active or convalescent COVID-19. CDR3 coding DNA: TGCGCCAGCAGTGACCCATCTAGCTCCTACAATGAGCAGTTCTTC. Protein product: CASSDPSSSYNEQFF.